This is a list of T cell receptor beta chains from one sample in a study of blood T cell repertoires in COVID-19. Assay: immunoSEQ multiplex PCR; the TCRdb copy retains only in-frame clones and omits some. In the table there are tens of thousands of clones, around 89% of which are singletons. The sequenced material came from peripheral blood. The source is a man in his 70s with active or convalescent COVID-19. CDR3s include the opening cysteine and the closing phenylalanine or tryptophan. D genes are given only for firm matches. Size is stated for part of the rows, as once, few or many counts, or as a class when the clone is expanded.

CDR3aa	CDR3nt	j_gene	d_gene	v_gene	abundance
CAISEDGLYGYTF	TGTGCCATCAGTGAGGACGGACTCTATGGCTACACCTTC	TRBJ1-2	NA	TRBV10-3	NA
CASSGLGKWGGQYF	TGTGCCAGCAGCGGACTGGGCAAGTGGGGGGGCCAGTACTTC	TRBJ2-5	TRBD2	TRBV2	NA
CASSYKGANTEAFF	TGTGCCAGCAGTTACAAGGGGGCGAACACTGAAGCTTTCTTT	TRBJ1-1	TRBD1	TRBV6-5	NA
CASSQRPTGELFF	TGTGCCAGCAGTCAGCGGCCCACCGGGGAGCTGTTTTTT	TRBJ2-2	NA	TRBV2	NA
CASSQGLALYEQYF	TGTGCCAGCAGTCAGGGACTAGCCCTTTACGAGCAGTACTTC	TRBJ2-7	TRBD2	TRBV28	NA
CASSQGNQVVSPNEQFF	TGTGCCAGCAGCCAAGGAAACCAGGTCGTATCCCCCAATGAGCAGTTCTTC	TRBJ2-1	NA	TRBV4-2	NA
CASSPRQGSQPQHF	TGTGCCAGCAGTCCCCGTCAGGGGAGTCAGCCCCAGCATTTT	TRBJ1-5	NA	TRBV28	NA
CASNPGTETQYF	TGTGCCAGCAACCCTGGCACGGAGACCCAGTACTTC	TRBJ2-5	NA	TRBV2	NA
CASSLDASLAYEQYF	TGCGCCAGCAGCTTGGACGCAAGTTTAGCCTACGAGCAGTACTTC	TRBJ2-7	NA	TRBV5-1	NA
CASSFTGGPYEQYF	TGTGCCAGCAGTTTTACAGGGGGCCCCTACGAGCAGTACTTC	TRBJ2-7	TRBD1	TRBV6-5	NA
CASSLGTGGADQPQHF	TGTGCCAGCAGTTTGGGGACAGGGGGCGCCGATCAGCCCCAGCATTTT	TRBJ1-5	TRBD1	TRBV28	NA
CASSYAGTGLYEQYF	TGTGCCAGCAGTTACGCCGGGACAGGGTTGTACGAGCAGTACTTC	TRBJ2-7	TRBD1	TRBV6-5	few
CASKSEGANTEAFF	TGTGCCAGCAAGAGCGAGGGGGCTAACACTGAAGCTTTCTTT	TRBJ1-1	TRBD1	TRBV11-2	NA
CASSWDRVVRTEAFF	TGTGCCAGCAGCTGGGACAGGGTTGTCAGGACTGAAGCTTTCTTT	TRBJ1-1	TRBD1	TRBV5-4	once
CASSQDQRNEQYF	TGTGCCAGCAGCCAAGACCAGCGGAACGAGCAGTACTTC	TRBJ2-7	NA	TRBV4-2	NA
CASSQLPGQDYGYTF	TGTGCCAGCAGCCAGCTCCCCGGCCAGGACTATGGCTACACCTTC	TRBJ1-2	NA	TRBV7-9	few
CASFPRGTEAFF	TGTGCCAGCTTTCCCCGAGGCACTGAAGCTTTCTTT	TRBJ1-1	NA	TRBV2	NA
CASSKPRHRSSTEAFF	TGTGCCAGCAGCAAACCCCGACACAGGAGCAGCACTGAAGCTTTCTTT	TRBJ1-1	NA	TRBV7-8	NA
CASSHTGGGSGSYEQYF	TGTGCCAGCAGCCATACCGGGGGCGGGAGCGGGTCCTACGAGCAGTACTTC	TRBJ2-7	NA	TRBV3-1/TRBV3-2	NA
CASRRGGGGNQPQHF	TGTGCCAGCAGACGCGGGGGAGGGGGCAATCAGCCCCAGCATTTT	TRBJ1-5	NA	TRBV28	NA
CSASGLSTYEQYF	TGCAGTGCTAGTGGACTCTCAACCTACGAGCAGTACTTC	TRBJ2-7	NA	TRBV20-1	NA
CASSYGRVNTEAFF	TGTGCCAGCAGTTACGGCAGGGTGAACACTGAAGCTTTCTTT	TRBJ1-1	NA	TRBV6-5	NA
CACNQNSNQPQHF	TGTGCCTGTAACCAGAATAGCAATCAGCCCCAGCATTTT	TRBJ1-5	NA	TRBV30	NA
CAISEGLSISLDEQYF	TGTGCCATCAGTGAGGGACTATCGATTTCCCTGGACGAGCAGTACTTC	TRBJ2-7	NA	TRBV10-3	NA
CASTSPGLTFGGELFF	TGTGCCAGCACCTCGCCGGGACTAACCTTCGGCGGGGAGCTGTTTTTT	TRBJ2-2	TRBD2	TRBV28	NA
CSVEAGQGTEAFF	TGCAGCGTTGAAGCTGGACAGGGGACTGAAGCTTTCTTT	TRBJ1-1	TRBD1	TRBV29-1	NA
CASKGQQNTGELFF	TGTGCCAGTAAGGGACAGCAGAACACCGGGGAGCTGTTTTTT	TRBJ2-2	TRBD1	TRBV19	NA
CASSLLGGTGRRYTF	TGTGCCAGCAGTTTACTCGGAGGGACAGGGAGACGCTACACCTTC	TRBJ1-2	TRBD1	TRBV6-2/TRBV6-3	NA
CASSLDGANTEAFF	TGCGCCAGCAGCTTGGACGGAGCCAACACTGAAGCTTTCTTT	TRBJ1-1	NA	TRBV5-1	few
CASSRLSGRGTGELFF	TGTGCCAGCTCACGACTGAGCGGGAGAGGCACCGGGGAGCTGTTTTTT	TRBJ2-2	TRBD2	TRBV18	NA
CASSPDTYEQYF	TGTGCCAGTAGTCCCGACACGTACGAGCAGTACTTC	TRBJ2-7	NA	TRBV19	NA
CASSQAVNEQFF	TGTGCCAGCAGCCAAGCAGTCAATGAGCAGTTCTTC	TRBJ2-1	NA	TRBV3-1/TRBV3-2	NA
CASSARQGPTGELFF	TGTGCCAGCAGTGCCAGACAGGGACCTACCGGGGAGCTGTTTTTT	TRBJ2-2	TRBD1	TRBV27	few
CANRGQPNEKLFF	TGTGCCAATAGGGGACAGCCGAATGAAAAACTGTTTTTT	TRBJ1-4	TRBD1	TRBV2	once
CASSGGPILALDYGYTF	TGTGCCAGCAGTGGTGGTCCGATTCTTGCTCTAGACTATGGCTACACCTTC	TRBJ1-2	NA	TRBV6-4	NA
CASNRDSDNQPQHF	TGTGCCAGTAACAGGGACAGCGACAATCAGCCCCAGCATTTT	TRBJ1-5	TRBD1	TRBV19	NA
CASSDRGNQPQHF	TGTGCCAGCAGTGACCGCGGAAATCAGCCCCAGCATTTT	TRBJ1-5	NA	TRBV2	NA
CASSLQGALREQYF	TGTGCCAGCAGTTTACAGGGGGCGCTTAGAGAGCAGTACTTC	TRBJ2-7	TRBD1	TRBV28	NA
CASSLPGSSYNSPLHF	TGCGCCAGCAGCTTGCCGGGGAGCTCCTATAATTCACCCCTCCACTTT	TRBJ1-6	NA	TRBV5-1	NA
CASSQTGTVHEKGKWEF	TGCGCCAGCAGTCAAACGGGGACAGTCCACGAGAAAGGTAAGTGGGAATTT	TRBJ1-1	TRBD1	TRBV23-1	NA
CASRPGTVDNQPQHF	TGTGCCAGCAGACCCGGGACAGTGGACAATCAGCCCCAGCATTTT	TRBJ1-5	TRBD1	TRBV6-6	NA
CASSQDTLGTQYF	TGTGCCAGCAGCCAAGATACTCTAGGTACGCAGTATTTT	TRBJ2-3	NA	TRBV3-1/TRBV3-2	NA
CASSHSTSGLSRDTQYF	TGTGCCAGCAGCCACAGCACTAGCGGCCTGTCGAGAGATACGCAGTATTTT	TRBJ2-3	TRBD2	TRBV3-1/TRBV3-2	NA
CASSSTGGNTEAFF	TGTGCCAGCAGCTCCACCGGCGGGAACACTGAAGCTTTCTTT	TRBJ1-1	NA	TRBV11-2	NA
CASSSGSSYNEQFF	TGTGCCAGCAGCTCGGGGTCTTCTTACAATGAGCAGTTCTTC	TRBJ2-1	NA	TRBV7-9	once
CASSLDRGNEKLFF	TGCGCCAGCAGCTTGGACAGGGGGAATGAAAAACTGTTTTTT	TRBJ1-4	TRBD1	TRBV5-1	NA
CASSEYDISSYNSPLHF	TGTGCCAGCAGTGAATACGACATAAGCTCCTATAATTCACCCCTCCACTTT	TRBJ1-6	NA	TRBV6-1	NA
CASSRGGTAQETQYF	TGTGCTAGCAGTCGGGGCGGGACGGCCCAAGAGACCCAGTACTTC	TRBJ2-5	NA	TRBV7-7	NA
CASSLGQGRNTGELFF	TGTGCCAGCAGCTTAGGGCAGGGTAGAAACACCGGGGAGCTGTTTTTT	TRBJ2-2	NA	TRBV7-3	NA
CASLGPGKTTEAFF	TGTGCCAGTCTTGGCCCAGGGAAGACCACTGAAGCTTTCTTT	TRBJ1-1	NA	TRBV25-1	NA
CASSLGQGLATNEKLFF	TGCGCCAGCAGCTTGGGGCAGGGGCTTGCAACTAATGAAAAACTGTTTTTT	TRBJ1-4	NA	TRBV5-1	NA
CASSRGTSGNTDTQYF	TGTGCCAGCAGCCGGGGGACTAGCGGGAACACAGATACGCAGTATTTT	TRBJ2-3	TRBD2	TRBV9	NA
CASGPDFYNEQFF	TGTGCTAGTGGCCCGGACTTCTACAATGAGCAGTTCTTC	TRBJ2-1	NA	TRBV12-5	NA
CASSYSMGQPYEQYF	TGTGCCAGCAGTTACTCGATGGGACAGCCGTACGAGCAGTACTTC	TRBJ2-7	TRBD1	TRBV6-5	NA